The entry that follows covers one T cell receptor beta chain sequence. Its antigen is as yet unknown. These data belong to a study of CD8 T cells in ankylosing spondylitis. Study results and limitations: Certain motif variants had earlier been reported in reactive arthritis synovial fluid and blood. A TCR beta motif made of eight highly homologous variants seemed typical of ankylosing spondylitis blood. Disease-linked clones displayed a CD8+ phenotype and appeared relatively rarely in peripheral blood.

Germline assignment: CDR1 SGHDT and CDR2 YYEEEE. The CDR3 spans 14 residues. V gave up 0 bases and J gave up 9 bases, with 13 bases separating them. The authors made TCR beta libraries by quantitative 5'-RACE with molecular barcodes. TCRdb re-derived calls from the 5' RACE reads in MiXCR, one entry per CDR3 protein. The sample includes hundreds of thousands of distinct CDR3 sequences, over 8.5% of them seen just once. The chain recombines TRBV5-6 with TRBJ2-1; a weak D match, TRBD2 (6 bases). The source material was blood, either unsorted or a sorted T cell fraction (not recorded which). This clonotype was sampled from a male donor with ankylosing spondylitis or in good health (not recorded which). CDR3 loop: CASSLGLGLGEQFF. CDR3 sequence (DNA): TGTGCCAGCAGCTTGGGACTAGGTCTGGGTGAGCAGTTCTTC.